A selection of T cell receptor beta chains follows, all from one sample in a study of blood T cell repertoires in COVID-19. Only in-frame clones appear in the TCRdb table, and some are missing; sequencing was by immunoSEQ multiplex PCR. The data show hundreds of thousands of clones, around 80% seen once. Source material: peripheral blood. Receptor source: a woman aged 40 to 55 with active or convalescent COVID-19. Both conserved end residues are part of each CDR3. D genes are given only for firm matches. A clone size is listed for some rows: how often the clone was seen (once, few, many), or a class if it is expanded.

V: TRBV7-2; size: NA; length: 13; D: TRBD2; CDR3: CASRRGGTDTQYF
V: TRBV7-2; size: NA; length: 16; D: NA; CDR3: CASSPGGGLGYKGQFF
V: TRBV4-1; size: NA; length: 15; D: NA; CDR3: CASSQNEGVRYGYTF
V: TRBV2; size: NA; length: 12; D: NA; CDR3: CASSPFVTEAFF
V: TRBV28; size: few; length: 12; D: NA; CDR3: CASSQGGYGYTF
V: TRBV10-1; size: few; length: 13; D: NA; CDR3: CASSESGAYEQYF
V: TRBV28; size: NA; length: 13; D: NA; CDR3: CASIEGVGYGYTF
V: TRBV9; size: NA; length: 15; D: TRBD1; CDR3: CASSKGQGLGTEAFF
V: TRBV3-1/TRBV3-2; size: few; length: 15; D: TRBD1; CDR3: CASSYDRDSYNEQFF
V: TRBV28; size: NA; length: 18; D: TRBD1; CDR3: CASSSGTGVKTHNSPLHF
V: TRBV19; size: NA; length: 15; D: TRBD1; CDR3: CASSIVGTGLKPQHF
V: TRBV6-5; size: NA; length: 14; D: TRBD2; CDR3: CASRATSGNNEQFF
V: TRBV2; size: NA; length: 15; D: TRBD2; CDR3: CASSGSSGFTGELFF
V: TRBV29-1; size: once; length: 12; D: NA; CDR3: CSVELGGYEQYF
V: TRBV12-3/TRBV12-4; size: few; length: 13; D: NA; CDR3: CASRTANNSPLHF
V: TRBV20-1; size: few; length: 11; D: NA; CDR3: CTEDSNNEQFF
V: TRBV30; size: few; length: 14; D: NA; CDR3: CAWGTGSSGNTIYF
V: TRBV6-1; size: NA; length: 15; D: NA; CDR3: CASSEQTGSNQPQHF
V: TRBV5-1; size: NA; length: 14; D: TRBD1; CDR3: CASSPGQGADTQYF
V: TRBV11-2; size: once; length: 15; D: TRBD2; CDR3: CASSRLTSGVNEQFF
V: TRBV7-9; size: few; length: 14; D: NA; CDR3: CASSSGRGSTEAFF
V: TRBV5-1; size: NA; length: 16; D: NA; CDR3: CASSSWIREGISPLHF
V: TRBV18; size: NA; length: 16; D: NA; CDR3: CASSPYALGAGNTIYF
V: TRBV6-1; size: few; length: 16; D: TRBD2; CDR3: CASSDYTSDGYNEQFF
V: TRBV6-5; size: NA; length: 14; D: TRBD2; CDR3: CASSPGLATDTQYF
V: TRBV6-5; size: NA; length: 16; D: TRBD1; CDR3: CASSYSGTGVVDTQYF
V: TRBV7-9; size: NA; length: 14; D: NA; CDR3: CASSSRASQETQYF
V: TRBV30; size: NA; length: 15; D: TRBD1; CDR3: CAWTLGTGLETGYTF
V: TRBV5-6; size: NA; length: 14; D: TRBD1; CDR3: CASSLPGGNEKLFF
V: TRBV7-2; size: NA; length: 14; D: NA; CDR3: CASSFRETNYGYTF
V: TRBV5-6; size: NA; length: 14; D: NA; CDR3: CASTRPTDNNEQFF
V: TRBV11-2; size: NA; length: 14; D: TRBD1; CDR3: CASSAGGQGYRAFF
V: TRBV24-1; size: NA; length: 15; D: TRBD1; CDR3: CATSDAGTGGTEAFF
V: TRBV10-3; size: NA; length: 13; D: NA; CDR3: CAISDGGTYGYTF
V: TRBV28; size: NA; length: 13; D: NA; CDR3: CASSIPEVGGAFF
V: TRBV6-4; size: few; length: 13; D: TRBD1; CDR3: CASGQGSNQPQHF
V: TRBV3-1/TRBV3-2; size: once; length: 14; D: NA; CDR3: CASSQGGEGYGYTF
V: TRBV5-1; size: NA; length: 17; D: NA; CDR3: CASSLAGAGEGGGEQFF
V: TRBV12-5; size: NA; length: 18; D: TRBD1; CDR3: CASGLRLTGIRLYNEQFF
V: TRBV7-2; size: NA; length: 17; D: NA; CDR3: CASSIKPLFVVGYEQYF
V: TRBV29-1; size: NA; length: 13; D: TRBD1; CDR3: CSVRDSSGNTIYF
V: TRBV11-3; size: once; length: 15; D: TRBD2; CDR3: CASSAGGSNTGELFF
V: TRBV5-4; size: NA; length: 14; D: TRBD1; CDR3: CASSRDREADTQYF
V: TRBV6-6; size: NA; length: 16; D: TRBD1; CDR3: CASSRPGTGSGTEAFF
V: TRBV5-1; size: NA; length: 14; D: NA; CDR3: CASSSMGARETQYF
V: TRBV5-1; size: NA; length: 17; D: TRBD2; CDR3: CASSPGLAGGPYNEQFF
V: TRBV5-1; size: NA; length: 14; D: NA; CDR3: CASSLVSRNTEAFF
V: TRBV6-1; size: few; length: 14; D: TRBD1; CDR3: CASSEGQTTEKLFF
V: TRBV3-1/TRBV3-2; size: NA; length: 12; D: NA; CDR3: CASSQGGEKLFF
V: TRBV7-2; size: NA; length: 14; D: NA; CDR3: CASTGTLAGYGYTF
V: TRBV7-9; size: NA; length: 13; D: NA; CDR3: CASSPRGTYEQYF
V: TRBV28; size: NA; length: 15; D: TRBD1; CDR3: CASSFGQGAGNTIYF